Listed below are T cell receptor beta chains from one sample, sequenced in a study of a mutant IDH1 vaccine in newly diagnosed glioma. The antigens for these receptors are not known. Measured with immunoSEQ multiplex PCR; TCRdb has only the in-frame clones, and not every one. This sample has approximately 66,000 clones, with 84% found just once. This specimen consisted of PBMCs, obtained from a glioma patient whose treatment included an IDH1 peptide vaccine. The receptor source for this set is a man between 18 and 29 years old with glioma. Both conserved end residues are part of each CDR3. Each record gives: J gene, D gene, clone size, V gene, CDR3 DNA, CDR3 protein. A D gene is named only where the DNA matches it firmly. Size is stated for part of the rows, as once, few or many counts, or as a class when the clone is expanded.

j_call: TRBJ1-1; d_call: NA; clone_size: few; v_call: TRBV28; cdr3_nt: TGTGCCAGCAGTTCAAATGCCCCTCTGACGAACACTGAAGCTTTCTTT; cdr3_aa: CASSSNAPLTNTEAFF
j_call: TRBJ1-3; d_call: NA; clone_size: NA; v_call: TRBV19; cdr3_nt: TGTGCCAGTAGTTCAGTGGGGGGGCCTGGAAACACCATATATTTT; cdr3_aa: CASSSVGGPGNTIYF
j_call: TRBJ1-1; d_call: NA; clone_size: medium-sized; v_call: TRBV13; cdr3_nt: TGTGCCAGCAGTTCCGAGGGGCGAGACACTGAAGCTTTCTTT; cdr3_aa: CASSSEGRDTEAFF
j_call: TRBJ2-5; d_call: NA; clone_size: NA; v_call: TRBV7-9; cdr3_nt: TGTGCCAGCAGCCGCGGGACTGGGGTTGAGTACTTC; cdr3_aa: CASSRGTGVEYF
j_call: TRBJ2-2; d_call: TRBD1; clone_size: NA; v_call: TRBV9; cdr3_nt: TGTGCCAGCAGCGTAGCCACAGGGGACGGCGGGGAGCTGTTTTTT; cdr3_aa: CASSVATGDGGELFF
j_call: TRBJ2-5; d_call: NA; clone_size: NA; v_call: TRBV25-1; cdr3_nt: TGTGCCAGCAGTATCACTCGGGTCTCAGACCTCCAAGAGACCCAGTACTTC; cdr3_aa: CASSITRVSDLQETQYF
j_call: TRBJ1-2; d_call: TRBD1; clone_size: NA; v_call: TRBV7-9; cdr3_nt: TGTGCCAGCAGCTTCGGGACAGGGAACTATGGCTACACCTTC; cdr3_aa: CASSFGTGNYGYTF
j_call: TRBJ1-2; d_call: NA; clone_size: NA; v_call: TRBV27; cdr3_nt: TGTGCCAGCAGTCCAGAGTTTGGCGGAAACTATGGCTACACCTTC; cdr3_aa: CASSPEFGGNYGYTF
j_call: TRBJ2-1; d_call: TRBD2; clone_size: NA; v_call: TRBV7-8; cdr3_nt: TGTGCCAGCAGCAGTACTAGCGGGAGTTTCGATGAGCAGTTCTTC; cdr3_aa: CASSSTSGSFDEQFF
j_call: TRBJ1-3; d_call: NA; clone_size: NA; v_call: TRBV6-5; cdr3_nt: TGTGCCAGCAGTCCCCGGACATCTGGAAACACCATATATTTT; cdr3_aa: CASSPRTSGNTIYF
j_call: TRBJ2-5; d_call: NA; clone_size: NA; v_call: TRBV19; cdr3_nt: TGTGCCAGTGGGCAATCGAACCAAGAGACCCAGTACTTC; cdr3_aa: CASGQSNQETQYF
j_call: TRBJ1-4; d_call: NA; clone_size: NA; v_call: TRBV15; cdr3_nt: TGTGCCACCAGCTATTTGGGGGGGACTAATGAAAAACTGTTTTTT; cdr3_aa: CATSYLGGTNEKLFF
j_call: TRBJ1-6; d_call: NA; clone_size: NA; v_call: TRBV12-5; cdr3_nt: TGTGCTAGTGTGAGGGGCTCCTATAATTCACCCCTCCACTTT; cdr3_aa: CASVRGSYNSPLHF
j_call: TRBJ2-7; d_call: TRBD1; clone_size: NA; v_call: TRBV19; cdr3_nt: TGTGCCAGTAGTACCACAGGGGCTACCTACGAGCAGTACTTC; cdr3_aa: CASSTTGATYEQYF
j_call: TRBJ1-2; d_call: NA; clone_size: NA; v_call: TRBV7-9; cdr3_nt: TGTGCCAGCAGCTTAGATATTTATGGCTACACCTTC; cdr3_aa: CASSLDIYGYTF
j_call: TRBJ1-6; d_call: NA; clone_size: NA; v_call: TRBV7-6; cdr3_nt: TGTGCCAGCAGCTCCTTAGGGGAGAATTCACCCCTCCACTTT; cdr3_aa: CASSSLGENSPLHF
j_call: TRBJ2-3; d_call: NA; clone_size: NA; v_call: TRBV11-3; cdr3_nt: TGTGCCAGCAGCTTAGGTCGAGAGGATACGCAGTATTTT; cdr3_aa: CASSLGREDTQYF